The 20 T cell receptor beta chains below were found in one sample sequenced in a study of blood T cell repertoires in COVID-19. Method: immunoSEQ multiplex PCR; TCRdb's copy keeps in-frame clones and lacks some. This table holds 240,000 or so clones, around 88% found once. The sample taken for sequencing was peripheral blood. The receptors shown here come from a man at least 80 years old with acute or convalescent COVID-19.

The J gene is TRBJ2-5, the V gene TRBV27; a possible D gene is TRBD1 (6 bases). The V end lost 10 bases, the J end lost 5 bases, and 26 bases lay between the germline ends. Per the germline V gene, CDR1 is MNHEY and CDR2 is SMNVEV (reference sequence). The CDR3 loop spans 16 amino acids. CDR3 bases: TGTGCCACCAGGGGTAGGACTTCAATGTTTAGGGAGACCCAGTACTTC. Translation: CATRGRTSMFRETQYF.

This clone was detected only a few times. The CDR3 DNA reads as TGTGCCAGCAGCCCAGAGGGGATGGGGACAAACACAGATACGCAGTATTTT. Its translation is CASSPEGMGTNTDTQYF. This chain connects TRBV7-9 to TRBJ2-3; D perhaps matches TRBD1 (6 bases). Germline assignment: CDR1 SEHNR and CDR2 FQNEAQ (reference sequence). The CDR3 has 17 amino acids. Trimming removed 5 bases from V and 2 bases from J, with 20 bases in between.

The rearrangement joins TRBV6-2 or TRBV6-3 to TRBJ1-1, with no clear D. V lost 0 bases and J lost 1, with 9 bases in between. The CDR3 loop spans 15 amino acids. The V gene's germline CDR1 is MNHEY and CDR2 SVGEGT. This CDR3 reads CASSYSMRGNTEAFF. The CDR3 nucleotides are TGTGCCAGCAGTTACTCGATGCGGGGGAACACTGAAGCTTTCTTT.

V is TRBV2 and J is TRBJ2-5, with no clear D. Germline V CDR1 and CDR2: SNHLY, FYNNEI. Trimming stripped 4 bases from V and 1 base from J, with 10 bases between. This CDR3 comprises 14 residues. The CDR3 DNA is TGTGCCAGCAGTGGTCAGGTCATCCAAGAGACCCAGTACTTC. Its translation: CASSGQVIQETQYF.

This chain connects TRBV28 to TRBJ2-3; tentative D call: TRBD2 (5 bases). V lost 2 bases and J lost 3, with 15 bases in between. CDR1 is MDHEN, CDR2 SYDVKM, per germline. The CDR3 contains 16 residues. CDR3 in DNA: TGTGCCAGCAGTTTAGTTCCTAGCTCGATTACAGATACGCAGTATTTT. Amino acids: CASSLVPSSITDTQYF.

The chain joins TRBV9 to TRBJ2-1; 8 bases align to TRBD2. Trimming at V came to 7 bases and at J to 8 bases, leaving 11 bases not matched to a gene. CDR3 length equals 14 residues. Germline CDR1 SGDLS, CDR2 YYNGEE. The CDR3 spells CASSLAGDGDEQFF. The DNA of the CDR3 is TGTGCCAGCTCCCTAGCGGGCGACGGAGATGAGCAGTTCTTC. Combining the CDR3 with reference TRBV9 and TRBJ2-1 gives the whole variable domain DSGVTQTPKHLITATGQRVTLRCSPRSGDLSVYWYQQSLDQGLQFLIQYYNGEERAKGNILERFSAQQFPDLHSELNLSSLELGDSALYFCASSLAGDGDEQFFGPGTRLTVL.

This clone came up once. The chain carries TRBV28 and TRBJ1-3, with 9 bases aligning to TRBD1. Unmatched junction bases numbered 6, after V lost 5 bases and J lost 1 base. The length of the CDR3 is 16 residues. The V gene's germline CDR1 is MDHEN and CDR2 SYDVKM. The CDR3 sequence: CASSAPGQGSGNTIYF. The CDR3 nucleotides are TGTGCCAGCAGTGCGCCGGGACAGGGTTCTGGAAACACCATATATTTT.

This rearrangement joins TRBV5-1 to TRBJ2-7, with 12 bases aligning to TRBD2. In germline, CDR1 is SGHRS, CDR2 YFSETQ. The CDR3 is 14 amino acids. Trimming removed 0 bases from V and 11 bases from J; junction bases left unmatched: 6. The CDR3 reads CASSLGLAGEEEYF. In DNA form, the CDR3 reads TGCGCCAGCAGCTTGGGACTAGCGGGAGAAGAGGAGTACTTC.

The gene calls are TRBV3-1 (or the pseudogene TRBV3-2) and TRBJ1-1, with 8 bases fitting TRBD1. This CDR3 comprises 16 residues. Trimming cost V 3 bases and J 2 bases; bases outside gene matches: 8. CDR1 LGHDT and CDR2 YNNKEL come from the germline V gene (reference sequence). The CDR3 DNA is TGTGCCAGCAGCCAGCCCAGGGGGCAGGAAAACACTGAAGCTTTCTTT. This sequence encodes CASSQPRGQENTEAFF.

The rearrangement joins TRBV27 to TRBJ2-4, with D possibly matching TRBD2 (6 bases). The V end was cut by 11 bases, the J end by 1 base, with 15 bases between. The CDR3 length is 14 residues. The V gene's germline CDR1 is MNHEY and CDR2 SMNVEV (reference sequence). As DNA, the CDR3 is TGTGCCCCCGGGGAGGAGGAGGCCAAAAACATTCAGTACTTC. This codes for CAPGEEEAKNIQYF.

This clone was picked up a small number of times. The chain is built from TRBV25-1 and TRBJ1-4; 10 nucleotides align to TRBD1. Germline V gene data show CDR1 as MGHDK and CDR2 as SYGVNS. The length of the CDR3 is 15 residues. The J segment lost 5 bases and the V segment lost 1 base, leaving 1 base of the junction unmatched. This CDR3 is CASSEWGQGNEKLFF. The DNA for the CDR3 is TGTGCCAGCAGTGAATGGGGACAGGGGAATGAAAAACTGTTTTTT.

This clone was detected only a few times. The gene calls are TRBV29-1 and TRBJ2-1; no firm D call. Germline V CDR1 and CDR2: SQVTM, ANQGSEA. The V gene lost 2 bases and the J gene lost 3 bases, with 8 bases spanning the gap. This CDR3 is built from 13 residues. CDR3 sequence reads: CSVESGGYNEQFF. Here the CDR3 DNA reads TGCAGCGTTGAATCTGGCGGCTACAATGAGCAGTTCTTC.

The chain recombines TRBV27 with TRBJ1-1; D gene ambiguous. CDR1 MNHEY and CDR2 SMNVEV come from the germline V gene (reference sequence). V shed 5 bases and J shed 7 bases, with 14 bases lying between them. The CDR3 totals 13 residues. The DNA for the CDR3 is TGTGCCAGCAGTCCGCGGATCCGCTATGAAGCTTTCTTT. Its translation is CASSPRIRYEAFF.

This clone showed up just once. V is TRBV3-1 (or the pseudogene TRBV3-2) and J is TRBJ2-1; the match to TRBD1 covers 7 bases. In germline, CDR1 is LGHDT, CDR2 YNNKEL (reference sequence). Trimming took 2 bases from V and 7 from J; bases not matched to a gene: 2. The CDR3 length is 13 residues. The CDR3 coding sequence is TGTGCCAGCAGCCAACCGACAGGGAATGAGCAGTTCTTC. This encodes CASSQPTGNEQFF.

The rearrangement uses TRBV9 and TRBJ2-3; 7 bases match TRBD2. V was clipped by 3 bases and J by 3 bases; unmatched bases: 10. The CDR3 spans 16 residues. Germline values: CDR1 SGDLS, CDR2 YYNGEE. CDR3 amino acids: CASSDRSGEGTDTQYF. The CDR3 nucleotides are TGTGCCAGCAGCGACCGGAGCGGGGAGGGGACAGATACGCAGTATTTT.

Written as DNA, the CDR3 is TGTGCCAGCAGCTCCCTGGAGCCCGGGGAGCTGTTTTTT. Translation gives CASSSLEPGELFF. V usage is TRBV7-3 and J usage is TRBJ2-2; D gene unclear. The length of the CDR3 is 13 residues. V gave up 4 bases and J gave up 6 bases, with 9 bases separating them. Germline lookup yields CDR1 SGHTA and CDR2 FQGTGA.

The chain links TRBV9 to TRBJ1-2; perhaps TRBD1 as D (5 bases). Germline CDR1 reads SGDLS; CDR2 reads YYNGEE. This CDR3 is 16 amino acids long. Trimming took off 0 bases at V and 5 bases at J, with 17 bases between the two ends. CDR3: CASSVAPQDMSYGYTF. The CDR3 DNA is TGTGCCAGCAGCGTAGCTCCACAGGATATGTCATATGGCTACACCTTC. Full variable domain (outside the CDR3, taken from reference TRBV9 and TRBJ1-2): DSGVTQTPKHLITATGQRVTLRCSPRSGDLSVYWYQQSLDQGLQFLIQYYNGEERAKGNILERFSAQQFPDLHSELNLSSLELGDSALYFCASSVAPQDMSYGYTFGSGTRLTVV.

The chain recombines TRBV7-2 with TRBJ2-2, with TRBD1 matching 8 bases. The CDR3 has 16 residues. Germline lookup yields CDR1 SGHTA and CDR2 FQGNSA. With V trimmed by 1 base and J by 1 base, 2 bases remained unmatched. The CDR3, as DNA: TGTGCCAGCAGCTTAGGGGGGACAGGGAACACCGGGGAGCTGTTTTTT. Its translation is CASSLGGTGNTGELFF. Drawing the rest from reference TRBV7-2 and TRBJ2-2, the complete variable domain is GAGVSQSPSNKVTEKGKDVELRCDPISGHTALYWYRQSLGQGLEFLIYFQGNSAPDKSGLPSDRFSAERTGGSVSTLTIQRTQQEDSAVYLCASSLGGTGNTGELFFGEGSRLTVL.

Turning to this clone: This specimen includes other DNA sequences encoding the same CDR3. This rearrangement joins TRBV7-2 to TRBJ1-2, with D uncertain. The CDR3 sequence is 13 residues long. Germline V gene data show CDR1 as SGHTA and CDR2 as FQGNSA. Trimming cost V 1 base and J 2 bases, with 5 bases left between them. The CDR3 sequence is CASSLGGNYGYTF. DNA of the CDR3: TGTGCCAGCAGCTTAGGAGGGAACTATGGCTACACCTTC. The entire variable domain, with the rest obtained from reference TRBV7-2 and TRBJ1-2, is as follows: GAGVSQSPSNKVTEKGKDVELRCDPISGHTALYWYRQSLGQGLEFLIYFQGNSAPDKSGLPSDRFSAERTGGSVSTLTIQRTQQEDSAVYLCASSLGGNYGYTFGSGTRLTVV.

The chain uses TRBV24-1 and TRBJ2-3, with TRBD2 identical over 10 bases. J was trimmed by 3 bases and V by 9 bases; bases with no gene match: 8. This CDR3 is 15 amino acids long. Germline V gives CDR1 KGHDR, CDR2 SFDVKD. The CDR3 spells CATGLAGVNTDTQYF. CDR3 coding DNA: TGTGCCACCGGGCTAGCGGGAGTGAATACAGATACGCAGTATTTT.